This T cell receptor beta chain was documented in a study of Ad26.COV2.S vaccination and SARS-CoV-2 variants. Study details: A participant enrolled in the COV1001 Ad26.COV2.S trial arm provided the sample. Regarding the study as a whole: Analyses of TCR breadth and depth may have underestimated total T cell responses.

Sequencing used immunoSEQ multiplex PCR; TCRdb keeps in-frame clones, though not all of them. In the table there are more than 250,000 clones, 87% of which are singletons. Comments on this clone: No antigen is known for it.

CDR1 and CDR2 from the germline V gene are SGHTA and FQGNSA. The CDR3 has 17 residues. Between the trimmed V and J ends, which lost 1 base and 1 base, there was a span of 16 bases. Treatment reported: roughly 20 received Ad26.COV2.S at low or high dose, single or two shots; 5 received placebo; per-sample allocation not given. Samples came from day 63 after the first vaccine or placebo injection. This TCR derives from a person aged 18-60 years who received the Ad26.COV2.S COVID-19 vaccine or a placebo. The sequences come from peripheral blood, collected in a trial of Ad26.COV2.S vaccine versus placebo. The chain couples TRBV7-2 to TRBJ1-2; D may be TRBD1 (5 bases). CDR3 protein: CASSLGGPGSFNYGYTF. The DNA for the CDR3 is TGTGCCAGCAGCTTAGGGGGACCAGGGTCCTTTAACTATGGCTACACCTTC.